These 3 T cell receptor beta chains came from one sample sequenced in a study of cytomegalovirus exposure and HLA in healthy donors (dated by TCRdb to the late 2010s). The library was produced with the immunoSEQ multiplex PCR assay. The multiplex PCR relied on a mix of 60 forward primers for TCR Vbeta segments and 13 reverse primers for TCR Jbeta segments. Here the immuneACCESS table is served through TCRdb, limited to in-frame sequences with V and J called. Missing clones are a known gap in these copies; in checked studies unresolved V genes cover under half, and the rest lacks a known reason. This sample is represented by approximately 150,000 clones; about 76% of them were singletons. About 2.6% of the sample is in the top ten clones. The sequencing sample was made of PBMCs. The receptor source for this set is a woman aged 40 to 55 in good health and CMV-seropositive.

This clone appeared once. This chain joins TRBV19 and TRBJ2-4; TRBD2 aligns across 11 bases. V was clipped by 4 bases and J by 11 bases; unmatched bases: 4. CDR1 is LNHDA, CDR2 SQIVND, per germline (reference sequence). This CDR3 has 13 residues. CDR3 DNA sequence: TGTGCCAGTAGTAGACCGGGACTAGCGGTTCAGTACTTC. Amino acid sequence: CASSRPGLAVQYF.

Written as DNA, the CDR3 is TGTGCCAGTAGTACCCGACAGGGGAGTCAGCCCCAGCATTTT. Its translation is CASSTRQGSQPQHF. The rearrangement links TRBV19 to TRBJ1-5; the match to TRBD1 covers 8 bases. Germline CDR1 is LNHDA and CDR2 is SQIVND (reference sequence). V trimming: 4 bases; J trimming: 6 bases; junction bases outside the gene matches: 5. The CDR3 totals 14 residues.

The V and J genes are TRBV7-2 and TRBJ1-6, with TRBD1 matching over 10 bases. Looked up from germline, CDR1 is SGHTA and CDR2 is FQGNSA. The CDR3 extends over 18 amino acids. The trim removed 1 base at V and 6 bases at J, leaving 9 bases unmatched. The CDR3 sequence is CASSLGRTGGLGNSPLHF. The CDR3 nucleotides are TGTGCCAGCAGCTTAGGCCGGACAGGGGGACTAGGTAATTCACCCCTCCACTTT.